This TCR beta chain originates from a study of CD8+CD57+ T cells in acquired aplastic anemia. On the study more broadly: Isolated CD4+ and CD8+ cells, once sorted, yielded DNA averaging around 3 ug.

Patients included in sequencing had previously demonstrated CD8+CD57+ cell expansion by flow cytometry. The patients all had a severe acquired aplastic anemia diagnosis. None of the patients had been given any therapy when their blood was sampled. Points from the study as a whole: The same twenty-nine CD8+ CDR3 sequences occurred in patients and in controls.

Both TCR beta VDJ combination and CDR3 sequence profiling were carried out. Genomic DNA was the template for this profiling. TCRdb fed the reads into MiXCR, producing one record per CDR3 protein. The sample includes fewer than 250,000 distinct CDR3 sequences, approximately 45% of them seen just once. In the case of this clonotype: Antigen: not known.

In germline, CDR1 is MGHRA, CDR2 YSYEKL. CDR3 length equals 15 residues. V was clipped by 3 bases and J by 7 bases, with 15 bases between them. Sequenced: sorted CD4+, CD8+, or CD8+CD57+ T cells (not recorded which) from PBMCs. The chain recombines TRBV4-1 with TRBJ2-2, with D possibly called TRBD1 or TRBD2 (5 bases each). This sequence was found in a human donor with aplastic anemia. CDR3 DNA: TGCGCCAGCAGCCACCAACCTGAGGGGAGCGGGGAGCTGTTTTTT. Translation gives CASSHQPEGSGELFF.